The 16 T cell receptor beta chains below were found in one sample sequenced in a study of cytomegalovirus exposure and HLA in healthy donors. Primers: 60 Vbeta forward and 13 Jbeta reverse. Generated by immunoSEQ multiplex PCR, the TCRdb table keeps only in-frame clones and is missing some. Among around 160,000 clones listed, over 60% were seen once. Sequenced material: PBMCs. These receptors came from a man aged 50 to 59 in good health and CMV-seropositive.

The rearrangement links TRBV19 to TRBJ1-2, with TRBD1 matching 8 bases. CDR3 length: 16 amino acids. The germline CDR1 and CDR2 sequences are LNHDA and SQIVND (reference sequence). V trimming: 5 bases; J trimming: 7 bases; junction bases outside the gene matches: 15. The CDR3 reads CASSSRSDRVFGGYTF. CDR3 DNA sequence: TGTGCCAGTAGTTCGCGCTCGGACAGGGTATTCGGTGGCTACACCTTC.

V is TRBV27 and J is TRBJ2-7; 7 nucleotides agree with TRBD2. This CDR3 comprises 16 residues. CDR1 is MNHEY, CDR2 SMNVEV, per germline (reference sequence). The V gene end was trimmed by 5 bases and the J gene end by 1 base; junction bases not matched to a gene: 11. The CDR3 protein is CASSPSHTGGSYEQYF. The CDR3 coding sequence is TGTGCCAGCAGTCCCTCCCACACCGGGGGGTCCTACGAGCAGTACTTC.

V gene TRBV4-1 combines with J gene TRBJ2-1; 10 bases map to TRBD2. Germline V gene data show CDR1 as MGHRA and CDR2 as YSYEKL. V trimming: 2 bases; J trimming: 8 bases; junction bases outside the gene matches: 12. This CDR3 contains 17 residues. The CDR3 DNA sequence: TGCGCCAGCAGCCAAAGGGGGGGAATAGCGGGGGGCGATGAGCAGTTCTTC. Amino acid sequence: CASSQRGGIAGGDEQFF.

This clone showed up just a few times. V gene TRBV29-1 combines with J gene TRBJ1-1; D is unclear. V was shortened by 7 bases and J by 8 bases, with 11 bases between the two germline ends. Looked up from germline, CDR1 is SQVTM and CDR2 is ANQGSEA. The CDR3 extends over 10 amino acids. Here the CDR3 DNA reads TGCAGCGCCTTTCACAGAGAAGCTTTCTTT. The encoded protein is CSAFHREAFF.

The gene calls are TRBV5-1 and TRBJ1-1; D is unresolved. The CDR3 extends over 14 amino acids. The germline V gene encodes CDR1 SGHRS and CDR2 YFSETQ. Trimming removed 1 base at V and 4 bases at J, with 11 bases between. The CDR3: CASSLNTGATEAFF. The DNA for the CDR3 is TGCGCCAGCAGCTTGAACACCGGAGCCACTGAAGCTTTCTTT. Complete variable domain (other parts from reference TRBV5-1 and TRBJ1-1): KAGVTQTPRYLIKTRGQQVTLSCSPISGHRSVSWYQQTPGQGLQFLFEYFSETQRNKGNFPGRFSGRQFSNSRSEMNVSTLELGDSALYLCASSLNTGATEAFFGQGTRLTVV.

CDR3 sequence: CASSLKWRTGVDYGYTF. The CDR3 DNA sequence: TGTGCCAGCAGCTTGAAGTGGAGGACAGGGGTAGACTATGGCTACACCTTC. This chain connects TRBV5-4 to TRBJ1-2; 9 nucleotides line up with TRBD1. Germline CDR1 and CDR2: SGHNT and YYREEE (reference sequence). This CDR3 is built from 17 residues. V dropped 1 base and J dropped 3; count of bases not matched to a gene: 10.

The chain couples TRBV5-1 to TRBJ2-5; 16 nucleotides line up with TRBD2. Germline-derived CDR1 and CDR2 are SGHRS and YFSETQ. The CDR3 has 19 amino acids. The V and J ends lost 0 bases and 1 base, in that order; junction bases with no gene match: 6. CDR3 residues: CASSLVPGTSGGAQETQYF. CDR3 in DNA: TGCGCCAGCAGCTTGGTTCCCGGGACTAGCGGGGGGGCCCAAGAGACCCAGTACTTC.

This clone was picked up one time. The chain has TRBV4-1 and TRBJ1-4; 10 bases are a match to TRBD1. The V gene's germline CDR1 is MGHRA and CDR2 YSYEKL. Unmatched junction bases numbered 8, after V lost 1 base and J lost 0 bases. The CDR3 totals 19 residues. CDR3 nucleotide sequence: TGCGCCAGCAGCCAAGGCCACGGGACAGGGGTTGCAACTAATGAAAAACTGTTTTTT. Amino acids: CASSQGHGTGVATNEKLFF.

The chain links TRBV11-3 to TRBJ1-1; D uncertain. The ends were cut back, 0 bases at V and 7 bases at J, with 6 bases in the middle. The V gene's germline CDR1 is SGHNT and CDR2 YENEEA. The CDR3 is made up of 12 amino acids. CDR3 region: CASSLDRLEAFF. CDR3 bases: TGTGCCAGCAGCTTAGATAGACTTGAAGCTTTCTTT.

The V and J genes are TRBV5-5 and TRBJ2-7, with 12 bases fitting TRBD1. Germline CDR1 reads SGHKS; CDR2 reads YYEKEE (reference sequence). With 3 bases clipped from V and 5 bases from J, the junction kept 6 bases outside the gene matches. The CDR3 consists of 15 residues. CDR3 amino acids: CASSSNRDRGHEQYV. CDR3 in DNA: TGTGCCAGCAGCTCGAACCGGGACAGGGGGCACGAGCAGTACGTC.

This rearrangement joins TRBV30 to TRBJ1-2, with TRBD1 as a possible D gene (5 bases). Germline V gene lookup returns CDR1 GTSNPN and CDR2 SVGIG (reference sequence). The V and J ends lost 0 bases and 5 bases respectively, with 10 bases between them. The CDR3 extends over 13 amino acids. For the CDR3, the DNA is TGTGCCTGGAGTGTCTCTGCAGGGTATGGCTACACCTTC. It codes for CAWSVSAGYGYTF.

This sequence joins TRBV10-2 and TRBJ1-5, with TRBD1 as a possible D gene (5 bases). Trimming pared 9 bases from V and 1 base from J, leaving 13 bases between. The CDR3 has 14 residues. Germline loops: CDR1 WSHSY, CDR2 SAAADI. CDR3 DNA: TGCGCCAGTCAGTGGTCAGGGAGCAATCAGCCCCAGCATTTT. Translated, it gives CASQWSGSNQPQHF.

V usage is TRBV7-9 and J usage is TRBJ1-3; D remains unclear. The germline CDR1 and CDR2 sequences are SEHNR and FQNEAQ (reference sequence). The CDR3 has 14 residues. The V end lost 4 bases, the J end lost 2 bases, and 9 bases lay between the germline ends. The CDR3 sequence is CASSSAGTGNTIYF. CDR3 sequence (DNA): TGTGCCAGCAGCTCGGCGGGGACTGGAAACACCATATATTTT.

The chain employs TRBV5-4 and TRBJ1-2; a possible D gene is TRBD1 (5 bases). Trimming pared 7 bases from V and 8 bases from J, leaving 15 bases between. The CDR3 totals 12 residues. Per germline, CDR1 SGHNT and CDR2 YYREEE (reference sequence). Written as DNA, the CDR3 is TGTGCCAGCTTCAGGGCCGAGATAGGCTACACCTTC. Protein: CASFRAEIGYTF.

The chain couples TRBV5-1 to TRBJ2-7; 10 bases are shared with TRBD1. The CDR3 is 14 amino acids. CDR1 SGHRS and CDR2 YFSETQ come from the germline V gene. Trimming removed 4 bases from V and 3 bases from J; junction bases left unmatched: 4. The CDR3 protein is CASSGGQGSYEQYF. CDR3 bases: TGCGCCAGCAGCGGGGGACAGGGGAGCTACGAGCAGTACTTC.

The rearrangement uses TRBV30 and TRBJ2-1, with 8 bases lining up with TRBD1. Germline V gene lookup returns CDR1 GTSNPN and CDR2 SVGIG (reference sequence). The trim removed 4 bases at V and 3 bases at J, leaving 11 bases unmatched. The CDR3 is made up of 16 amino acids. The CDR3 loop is CAWTAGQGQGYNEQFF. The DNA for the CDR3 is TGTGCCTGGACGGCTGGACAGGGACAAGGCTACAATGAGCAGTTCTTC.